Listed below are T cell receptor beta chains from one sample, sequenced in a study of blood T cells in healthy people across ages. From the 5' RACE reads, TCRdb called clonotypes with MiXCR, one entry per CDR3 protein. The sample records hundreds of thousands of distinct CDR3 sequences, around two thirds being singletons. The specimen was blood. Every receptor here comes from a man aged 25-45 years in good health. Each CDR3 is given with its conserved first and last residue. Fields, in order: clone size, CDR3 length, V gene, J gene, D gene, CDR3 DNA, CDR3 protein. D genes are given only for firm matches. Size tells how often a clone was seen (once, few, many) or the class of an expanded clone, and some rows leave it out.

once	13	TRBV30	TRBJ2-5	TRBD1	TGTGCCTGGAGACAGGGGAACCAAGAGACCCAGTACTTC	CAWRQGNQETQYF
-	14	TRBV6-2/TRBV6-3	TRBJ2-1	-	TGTGCCAGCAGTTACCGGCGGAGCCTCAATGAGCAGTTCTTC	CASSYRRSLNEQFF
many	15	TRBV27	TRBJ2-1	-	TGTGCCAGCAGTTTGATCACAGCATCCTACAATGAGCAGTTCTTC	CASSLITASYNEQFF
few	14	TRBV10-3	TRBJ2-7	TRBD2	TGTGCCATCAGTGAGAACGGGAGGGTGGGCGAGCAGTACTTC	CAISENGRVGEQYF
few	16	TRBV28	TRBJ1-5	-	TGTGCCAGCTTTAGGCAGGGGAGAAGAAGCAATCAGCCCCAGCATTTT	CASFRQGRRSNQPQHF
-	17	TRBV7-2	TRBJ1-5	-	TGTGCCAGCAGCTTAAGGGGAGGCGGGTTAAGCAATCAGCCCCAGCATTTT	CASSLRGGGLSNQPQHF
-	14	TRBV2	TRBJ2-5	-	TGTGCCAGCAGCCAGAGCCATCTCCAAGAGACCCAGTACTTC	CASSQSHLQETQYF
-	16	TRBV7-9	TRBJ2-1	-	TGTGCCAGCAGCTTTCCCGAGACAGGCCCCTACAATGAGCAGTTCTTC	CASSFPETGPYNEQFF
-	13	TRBV12-3/TRBV12-4	TRBJ2-1	-	TGTGCCAGCAGTACCACGAATGGGAATGAGGAGTTCTTC	CASSTTNGNEEFF
-	16	TRBV25-1	TRBJ1-1	TRBD1	TGTGCCAGTCGACCCAGGACAGGTTGGGTAACCAGTGAAGCTTTCTTT	CASRPRTGWVTSEAFF
-	13	TRBV7-9	TRBJ2-7	-	TGTGCCAGCAGGCCCACTGTCTCCTACGGGCAGTACTTC	CASRPTVSYGQYF
-	17	TRBV4-2	TRBJ1-2	-	TGTGCCAGCAGCCAGTTTATCCTAATGTCTGGAAACTATGGCTACACCTTC	CASSQFILMSGNYGYTF
-	13	TRBV2	TRBJ2-7	TRBD2	TGTGCCAGCTCCCTCTCCAGGGAGGGCGAGCAGTACTTC	CASSLSREGEQYF
-	15	TRBV20-1	TRBJ1-5	-	TGCAGTGCTAGAGATCAGACCGGATCATGGCAGCCCCAGCATTTT	CSARDQTGSWQPQHF
many	17	TRBV4-1	TRBJ2-3	-	TGCGCCAGCAGCCAACTCAGGACCCTTACTCGCGGAGATACGCAGTATTTT	CASSQLRTLTRGDTQYF
-	12	TRBV6-2/TRBV6-3	TRBJ2-1	-	TGTGCCAGCAGTGTTACATGGCAGGGCCCGTTCTTC	CASSVTWQGPFF
-	12	TRBV12-5	TRBJ2-7	-	TGTGCTAGTGGTTCGCAGACCGGACTTATGTACTTC	CASGSQTGLMYF
-	15	TRBV4-3	TRBJ2-1	-	TGCGCCAGCAGCAATCGCGAGAGCTCCTACAATGAGCAGTTCTTC	CASSNRESSYNEQFF
-	16	TRBV29-1	TRBJ2-3	TRBD1	TGCAGCGTTGAAGGGACTCGGACAGGGGAGGCGGATACGCAGTATTTT	CSVEGTRTGEADTQYF
-	14	TRBV12-3/TRBV12-4	TRBJ1-1	-	TGTGCCAGCAGTTTCGGGGTCTGGAACACTGAAGCTTTCTTT	CASSFGVWNTEAFF
-	16	TRBV5-1	TRBJ2-3	TRBD1	TGCGCCAGCAGCTTGGACAGGGGGCTGGACACAGATACGCAGTATTTT	CASSLDRGLDTDTQYF
few	13	TRBV7-9	TRBJ1-2	-	TGTGCCAGCAATAAACAAGGGTTTGATGGCTACACCTTC	CASNKQGFDGYTF
-	16	TRBV5-6	TRBJ2-1	-	TGTGCCAGCACCCCTTACCCCACAGATAATTACAATGAGCAGTTCTTC	CASTPYPTDNYNEQFF
many	15	TRBV7-2	TRBJ2-5	-	TGTGCCAGCAGCTTAGAGGGGGGCAGGGCGAAGACCCAGTACTTC	CASSLEGGRAKTQYF
once	15	TRBV20-1	TRBJ1-1	TRBD1	TGCAGTGCCCCGACTTCCCGGACAGGGAACACTGAAGCTTTCTTT	CSAPTSRTGNTEAFF
-	12	TRBV29-1	TRBJ2-7	-	TGCAGCACCCACGGATATACCTACGAGCAGTACTTC	CSTHGYTYEQYF
-	17	TRBV7-2	TRBJ2-3	TRBD2	TGTGCCAGCAGCTTAGGACTAGCGGGGACTGGCACAGATACGCAGTATTTT	CASSLGLAGTGTDTQYF
-	10	TRBV15	TRBJ2-5	-	TGCGCCACCAGGGTCCGGGAGCAGTACTTC	CATRVREQYF
few	15	TRBV10-3	TRBJ1-5	TRBD1	TGTGCCATCAGTGAGTCGAGACAGGGGGCTCAGCCCCAGCATTTT	CAISESRQGAQPQHF
-	13	TRBV24-1	TRBJ1-2	TRBD1	TGTGCCACTATGGGGTCGACAGGGAATGGCTACACCTTC	CATMGSTGNGYTF
-	15	TRBV5-6	TRBJ2-3	-	TGTGCCAGCAGCTTACCGGGGTGGGGCACAGATACGCAGTATTTT	CASSLPGWGTDTQYF
few	20	TRBV6-2/TRBV6-3	TRBJ2-4	-	TGTGCCAGCAGTTACTCGATCGCGAACCGCGGGACAGTAGCCAAAAACATTCAGTACTTC	CASSYSIANRGTVAKNIQYF
-	15	TRBV5-1	TRBJ2-7	-	TGCGCCAGCAGCTTGGTGGGTGTCGGGTCCTACGAGCAGTACTTC	CASSLVGVGSYEQYF
-	14	TRBV20-1	TRBJ2-7	TRBD1	TGCAGTGCTAGACCGGACAGGGGCTCCTACGAGCAGTACTTC	CSARPDRGSYEQYF
-	16	TRBV13	TRBJ1-1	-	TGTGCCAGCAGCTTGGGTACACTAAAATCGCACCCTGAAGCTTTCTTT	CASSLGTLKSHPEAFF
once	14	TRBV9	TRBJ2-6	-	TGTGCCACCGCCCTTCGGGCTGGGGCCAACGTCCTGACTTTC	CATALRAGANVLTF
-	14	TRBV20-1	TRBJ2-1	-	TGCAGTGCTAGACTTTGGGGTCCAGAAAATCCGCAGTTCTTC	CSARLWGPENPQFF
many	17	TRBV7-2	TRBJ2-3	-	TGTGCCAGCAGCTTTGTGGGGGGGCGATCTCGCACAGATACGCAGTATTTT	CASSFVGGRSRTDTQYF
-	14	TRBV28	TRBJ2-7	-	TGTGCCAGCAGTTTAACAGGACGAAACTACGAGCAGTACTTC	CASSLTGRNYEQYF
-	18	TRBV5-1	TRBJ2-1	TRBD2	TGCGCCAGCAGCTCGAATCCCCCGAGCGGGGGGCTTGGCAATGAGCAGTTCTTC	CASSSNPPSGGLGNEQFF
-	13	TRBV20-1	TRBJ2-4	TRBD2	TGCAGTGCTGCCCCGGGGGGGAAAAACATTCAGTACTTC	CSAAPGGKNIQYF
few	18	TRBV12-3/TRBV12-4	TRBJ1-4	-	TGTGCCAGCAGTTTGCGTTTTGGGTTTGGGACGGTGAATGAAAAACTGTTTTTT	CASSLRFGFGTVNEKLFF
few	17	TRBV29-1	TRBJ2-3	TRBD2	TGCAGCGTTGTAGGACTAGCGGGGACTCAGCTCACAGATACGCAGTATTTT	CSVVGLAGTQLTDTQYF
once	13	TRBV28	TRBJ2-7	-	TGTGCCAGCGGTCCCGTTCTTGGCTACGAGCAGTACTTC	CASGPVLGYEQYF
-	13	TRBV6-1	TRBJ2-7	-	TGTGCCACCGACGGGCTTTATTCCTACGAGCAGTACTTC	CATDGLYSYEQYF
-	12	TRBV2	TRBJ2-3	-	TGTGCCAGCAGTGAGGGAAGGAATACGCAGTATTTT	CASSEGRNTQYF
-	20	TRBV7-6	TRBJ2-7	-	TGTGCCAGCAGCTTAAAGTCTCCCGGCGGAGGGACACTGCAGGCATACGAGCAGTACTTC	CASSLKSPGGGTLQAYEQYF
once	14	TRBV3-1	TRBJ1-2	TRBD1	TGTGCCAGCAGCCCCAGCGAGACAGGGGTTGGCTACACCTTC	CASSPSETGVGYTF
few	15	TRBV13	TRBJ2-5	TRBD1	TGTGCCAGCAGCTTCCGGACAGGGGTCGGGGAGACCCAGTACTTC	CASSFRTGVGETQYF
-	14	TRBV6-5	TRBJ2-3	TRBD1	TGTGCCAGCATCCCGGGACAGGGATTAGATACGCAGTATTTT	CASIPGQGLDTQYF
few	14	TRBV12-3/TRBV12-4	TRBJ1-2	TRBD1	TGTGCCAGCAGCTCCTACGGGACAGGGGGCGGCTACACCTTC	CASSSYGTGGGYTF
few	16	TRBV4-2	TRBJ2-7	TRBD2	TGTGCCAGCAGCCTAGTAGCGGGGGGGGACTCCTACGAGCAGTACTTC	CASSLVAGGDSYEQYF
-	12	TRBV20-1	TRBJ2-3	-	TGCAGTGCCCTCCGGGACCAAGGTACGCAGTATTTT	CSALRDQGTQYF
-	16	TRBV10-3	TRBJ2-7	TRBD2	TGTGCCATCAGTGAGTCTCGGGGAGGGATCGACTACGAGCAGTACTTC	CAISESRGGIDYEQYF
-	15	TRBV10-3	TRBJ2-5	TRBD1	TGTGCCATCAGCCTCGGACAGGGGACCCAAGAGACCCAGTACTTC	CAISLGQGTQETQYF
-	15	TRBV4-2	TRBJ1-2	-	TGTGCCAGCAGCCCCCCCGTCCGGGAGGTTGGAGGCTACACCTTC	CASSPPVREVGGYTF
once	15	TRBV7-2	TRBJ2-3	-	TGTGCCAGCAGCAGGGGGACTCCAACCACAGATACGCAGTATTTT	CASSRGTPTTDTQYF
-	13	TRBV20-1	TRBJ2-5	-	TGCAGTGCTAGAACAGGCCACCAAGAGACCCAGTACTTC	CSARTGHQETQYF
-	16	TRBV7-9	TRBJ2-7	TRBD1	TGTGCCAGCAGAGCCCCGACCCCGGGACAGGGTAACGAGCAGTACTTC	CASRAPTPGQGNEQYF
few	13	TRBV29-1	TRBJ2-6	-	TGCAGCGTTATGGTCTCTGGGGCCAACGTCCTGACTTTC	CSVMVSGANVLTF